This entry concerns a single TCR beta chain. Its specific antigen is unknown. Base qualities are not recorded, but no much larger clone differs from it by a single base. This record comes from a study of response to subunit inactivated influenza vaccine listed by TCRdb under 2018. Concerning the study at large: To follow how T cells responded to a trivalent subunit inactivated influenza vaccine, the researchers relied on deep quantitative profiling of the T cell receptor repertoire. The paper's findings and limits, for the study overall: It was suggested by the authors that each seasonal influenza vaccination may recruit only a limited number of new T cells.

Including cysteine and phenylalanine, the CDR3 has 14 amino acids. CDR3 DNA is the only sequence kept; it has 42 bases, read in frame from the first base. The germline V gene (reference sequence) provides CDR1 MNHEY and CDR2 SMNVEV. The germline ends are 15 bases apart after V is trimmed by 6 bases and J by 3 bases. Receptor amplification or capture employed RT-PCR. TCRdb names Illumina HiSeq 2500 as the instrument used. TCRdb's own reprocessing of the public reads used fastp at Q25 and MiXCR and kept productive beta chains. Records with the same CDR3 protein are collapsed into one entry carrying the most frequent genes and DNA. This sample is represented by around 710,000 distinct CDR3 sequences; around 14% of them were singletons. The ten biggest clones cover around 6.5% of the sample.

The chain was built from TRBV27 and TRBJ2-7; the D gene is perhaps TRBD2, from 6 matching bases. Here the sequenced sample was PBMCs from blood, taken 14 to 15 days before vaccination. This clonotype was obtained from a man over 45 who received an inactivated influenza vaccine. Donor details come from another sample of the same person, matched by shared clones. CDR3 protein: CASSGRNKVYEQYF. The DNA sequence is as follows: TGTGCCAGCAGCGGGAGAAACAAGGTCTACGAGCAGTACTTC.